This TCR beta chain was retrieved from a study of response to subunit inactivated influenza vaccine. Broader study findings: It was the authors' suggestion that each seasonal influenza vaccination recruits few new T cells.

V trimming: 4 bases; J trimming: 6 bases; junction bases outside the gene matches: 5. CDR3 size: 14 residues. CDR1 is SGDLS and CDR2 is YYNGEE in the germline V gene. This clonotype was seen ten or more times. Its target is not known. TCRdb recomputed calls from the RT-PCR reads with MiXCR, one row per CDR3 protein. The sample has fewer than 400,000 distinct CDR3 sequences, 21% seen once; the top ten hold 9.5% to 13%. This receptor was identified in a man between 50 and 69 years old who received an inactivated influenza vaccine. This material consisted of PBMCs from blood, taken about 20 months after vaccination. The chain recombines TRBV9 with TRBJ1-5; TRBD1 matches 9 bases. For the CDR3, the DNA is TGTGCCAGCAGCCCAGGGACAGGGTTTCAGCCCCAGCATTTT. Translated: CASSPGTGFQPQHF.